Listed below are T cell receptor beta chains from one sample, sequenced in a study of CD8 T cells in Susac syndrome. From the immunoSEQ multiplex PCR reads, TCRdb called clonotypes with MiXCR, one entry per CDR3 protein. The data hold over 100,000 distinct CDR3 sequences, with just under 95% observed a single time. The sample was CD8+ T cells from PBMCs. These TCRs come from a human donor in good health. Both conserved end residues are part of each CDR3. Each record gives: J gene, V gene, clone size, D gene, CDR3 DNA, CDR3 protein. D genes are given only for firm matches. Only part of the rows carry a size: once, few, many, or a class if the clone is expanded.

TRBJ1-2	TRBV29-1	-	-	TGCAGCGTCTCCAGGACATCAGGAGCCCTCCCCGGGGGCTACACCTTC	CSVSRTSGALPGGYTF
TRBJ2-7	TRBV27	-	TRBD2	TGTGCCAGCAGTGCGGGGGGGGACGCCGCCTACGAGCAGTACTTC	CASSAGGDAAYEQYF
TRBJ1-2	TRBV6-2/TRBV6-3	once	-	TGTGCCAGCAGCCGCAGGGGAAACGGCTACACCTTC	CASSRRGNGYTF
TRBJ1-1	TRBV9	-	-	TGTGCCAGCAGCGTGGGACTTGGGAACACTGAAGCTTTCTTT	CASSVGLGNTEAFF
TRBJ1-1	TRBV5-5	once	-	TGTGCCAGCAGCTTAGCAGATATTTTGAACACTGAAGCTTTCTTT	CASSLADILNTEAFF
TRBJ2-3	TRBV18	-	TRBD2	TGTGCCAGCTCACCACCAGCCGGGGGGAGAGGAGATACGCAGTATTTT	CASSPPAGGRGDTQYF
TRBJ2-5	TRBV28	-	-	TGTGCCAGCAGTTTGGTTGGCGGTCCGAAGGAGACCCAGTACTTC	CASSLVGGPKETQYF
TRBJ2-1	TRBV2	-	TRBD2	TGTGCCACCCGAGAACTAGCGGGAGCCGGCAATGAGCAGTTCTTC	CATRELAGAGNEQFF
TRBJ2-2	TRBV6-5	-	-	TGTGCCAGCAGTTATACAGGGACATCGACCGGGGAGCTGTTTTTT	CASSYTGTSTGELFF
TRBJ1-5	TRBV10-3	-	-	TGTGCCACCTCGTCGGGAGGAGATAGCAATCAGCCCCAGCATTTT	CATSSGGDSNQPQHF
TRBJ2-2	TRBV5-1	-	TRBD1	TGCGCCAGCAGCACTTATCCCGGGACAGGGGGCCCCGGGGAGCTGTTTTTT	CASSTYPGTGGPGELFF
TRBJ2-1	TRBV29-1	-	TRBD1	TGCAGCGTTGAGGATACAGGGGTCTTCTACAATGAGCAGTTCTTC	CSVEDTGVFYNEQFF
TRBJ1-1	TRBV20-1	-	-	TGCAGTGCTAGGGAGAGCACTGAAGCTTTCTTT	CSARESTEAFF
TRBJ2-3	TRBV7-2	-	-	TGTGCCAGCAGCTTAGTCTTTTCGGCTAGCACCACAGATACGCAGTATTTT	CASSLVFSASTTDTQYF
TRBJ2-1	TRBV3-1	once	TRBD2	TGTGCCAGCAGCCCGTTGCGACTAGCGGGGGCCGCGAGCGAGCAGTTCTTC	CASSPLRLAGAASEQFF
TRBJ2-3	TRBV7-9	-	-	TGTGCCAGCAGCTCCCCAGGAGTGCAGTATTTT	CASSSPGVQYF
TRBJ1-5	TRBV6-2/TRBV6-3	-	-	TGTGCCAGCATGGGGGCCCCCCCGACGGCGCCCCAGCATTTT	CASMGAPPTAPQHF
TRBJ2-2	TRBV2	-	-	TGTGCCAGCAGTCCGCAAGGTCCGACCGGGGAGCTGTTTTTT	CASSPQGPTGELFF
TRBJ1-2	TRBV5-1	-	-	TGCGCCAGCAGCTTGGAAGAACAGGGCGCTAAGGGCTACACCTTC	CASSLEEQGAKGYTF
TRBJ1-1	TRBV2	-	-	TGTGCCAGCAGATTACTTCACCTTGAGAACACTGAAGCTTTCTTT	CASRLLHLENTEAFF
TRBJ2-7	TRBV28	-	TRBD2	TGTGCCAGCAGTTTGACTAGCGGGGGGGTATACGAGCAGTACTTC	CASSLTSGGVYEQYF
TRBJ2-3	TRBV20-1	-	TRBD1	TGCAGTGCTAGAATCGGGGACAGGGGTATAGATACGCAGTATTTT	CSARIGDRGIDTQYF
TRBJ1-5	TRBV7-4	-	-	TGTGCCAGCAGCTCTGTCTCGTATCAGCCCCAGCATTTT	CASSSVSYQPQHF
TRBJ1-2	TRBV12-3/TRBV12-4	-	TRBD1	TGTGCCAGCAGTCAAAGGGACAGGGAGCCTAACTATGGCTACACCTTC	CASSQRDREPNYGYTF
TRBJ2-4	TRBV5-6	-	-	TGTGCCAGCAGCGCCCCGATCCTAGGGGCGAAGGACATTCAGTACTTC	CASSAPILGAKDIQYF
TRBJ2-7	TRBV19	-	TRBD2	TGTGCCAGTAGTATACAACTAGCGGGGTCCCCCGAGCAGTACTTC	CASSIQLAGSPEQYF
TRBJ2-2	TRBV7-9	-	-	TGTGCCAGCAACGGGGGTCGCCCCGGGGAGCTGTTTTTT	CASNGGRPGELFF
TRBJ2-3	TRBV11-2	-	TRBD1	TGTGCCAGCAGCTTGACGTACTCCGGGACAGCAAATCCTAGCACAGATACGCAGTATTTT	CASSLTYSGTANPSTDTQYF
TRBJ1-2	TRBV29-1	once	-	TGCAGCGTTTTCGTCCCGACAGGACAAAACTATGGCTACACCTTC	CSVFVPTGQNYGYTF
TRBJ1-3	TRBV7-9	-	-	TGTGCCAGCAGCTTATCAAATCTCCGTGGGAGCTCTGGAAACACCATATATTTT	CASSLSNLRGSSGNTIYF
TRBJ2-5	TRBV7-2	-	-	TGTGCCAGCAGCTTATCCTGGCAAGAGACCCAGTACTTC	CASSLSWQETQYF
TRBJ2-5	TRBV6-2/TRBV6-3	-	TRBD2	TGTGCCAGCAGTTACCAGTCTAGCGGGGACCAAGAGACCCAGTACTTC	CASSYQSSGDQETQYF
TRBJ1-1	TRBV4-1	-	-	TGCGCCAGCAGCCAAGACCCCCCTGCGCAGGGACGCCTGAACACTGAAGCTTTCTTT	CASSQDPPAQGRLNTEAFF